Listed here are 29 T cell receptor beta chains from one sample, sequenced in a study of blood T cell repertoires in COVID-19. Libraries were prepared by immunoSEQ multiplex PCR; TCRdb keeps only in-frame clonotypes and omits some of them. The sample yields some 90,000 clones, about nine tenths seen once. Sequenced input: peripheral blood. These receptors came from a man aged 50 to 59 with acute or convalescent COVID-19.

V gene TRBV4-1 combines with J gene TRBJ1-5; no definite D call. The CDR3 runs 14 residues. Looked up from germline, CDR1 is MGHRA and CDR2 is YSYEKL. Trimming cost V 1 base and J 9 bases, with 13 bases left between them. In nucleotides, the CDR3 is TGCGCCAGCAGCCAAGGCGACGGTCGAGGGCCCCAGCATTTT. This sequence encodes CASSQGDGRGPQHF.

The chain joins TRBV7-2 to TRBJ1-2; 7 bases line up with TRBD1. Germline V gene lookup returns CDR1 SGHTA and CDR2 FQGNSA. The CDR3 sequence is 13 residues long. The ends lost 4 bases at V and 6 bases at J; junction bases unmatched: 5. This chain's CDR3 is CASSSTTGNGYTF. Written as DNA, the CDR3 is TGTGCCAGCAGCTCGACGACAGGGAATGGCTACACCTTC. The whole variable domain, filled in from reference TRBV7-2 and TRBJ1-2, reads GAGVSQSPSNKVTEKGKDVELRCDPISGHTALYWYRQSLGQGLEFLIYFQGNSAPDKSGLPSDRFSAERTGGSVSTLTIQRTQQEDSAVYLCASSSTTGNGYTFGSGTRLTVV.

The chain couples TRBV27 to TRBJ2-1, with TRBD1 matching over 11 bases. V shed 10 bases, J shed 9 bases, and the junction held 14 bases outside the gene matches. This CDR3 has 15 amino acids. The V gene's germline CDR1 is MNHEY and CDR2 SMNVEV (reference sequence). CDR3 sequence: CATRTGTGGFSEQFF. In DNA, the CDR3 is TGTGCCACCAGAACCGGGACAGGGGGATTTAGTGAGCAGTTCTTC.

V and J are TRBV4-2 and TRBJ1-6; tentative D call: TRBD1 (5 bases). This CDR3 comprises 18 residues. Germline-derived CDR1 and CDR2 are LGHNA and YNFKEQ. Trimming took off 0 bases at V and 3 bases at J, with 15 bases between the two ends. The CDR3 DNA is TGTGCCAGCAGCCAAGAATATGGGGGGGAAATCTATAATTCACCCCTCCACTTT. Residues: CASSQEYGGEIYNSPLHF.

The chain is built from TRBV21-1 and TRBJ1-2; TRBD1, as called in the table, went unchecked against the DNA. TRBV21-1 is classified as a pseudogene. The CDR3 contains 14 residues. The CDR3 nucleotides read TGTGCCAGCTACGGACAGGGACACAACTATGGCTACACCTTC. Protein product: CASYGQGHNYGYTF.

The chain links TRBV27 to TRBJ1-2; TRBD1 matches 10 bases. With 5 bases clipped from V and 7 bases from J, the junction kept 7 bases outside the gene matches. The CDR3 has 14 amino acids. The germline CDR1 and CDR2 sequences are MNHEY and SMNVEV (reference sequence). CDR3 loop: CASSPGTGASGYTF. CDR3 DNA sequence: TGTGCCAGCAGTCCCGGGACAGGGGCCAGTGGCTACACCTTC.

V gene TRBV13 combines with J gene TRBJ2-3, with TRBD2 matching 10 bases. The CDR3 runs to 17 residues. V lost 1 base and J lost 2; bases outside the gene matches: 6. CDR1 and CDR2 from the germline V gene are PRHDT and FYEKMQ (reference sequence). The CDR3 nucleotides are TGTGCCAGCAGCTTAGTCGGGCTAGCGGGGGTCACAGATACGCAGTATTTT. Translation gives CASSLVGLAGVTDTQYF. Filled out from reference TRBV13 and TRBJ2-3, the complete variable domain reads AAGVIQSPRHLIKEKRETATLKCYPIPRHDTVYWYQQGPGQDPQFLISFYEKMQSDKGSIPDRFSAQQFSDYHSELNMSSLELGDSALYFCASSLVGLAGVTDTQYFGPGTRLTVL.

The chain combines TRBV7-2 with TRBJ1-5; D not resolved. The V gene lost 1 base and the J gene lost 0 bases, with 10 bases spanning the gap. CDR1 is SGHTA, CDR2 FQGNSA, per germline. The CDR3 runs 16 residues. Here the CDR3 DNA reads TGTGCCAGCAGCTTAGTCGGGTCGGTTAGCAATCAGCCCCAGCATTTT. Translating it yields CASSLVGSVSNQPQHF.

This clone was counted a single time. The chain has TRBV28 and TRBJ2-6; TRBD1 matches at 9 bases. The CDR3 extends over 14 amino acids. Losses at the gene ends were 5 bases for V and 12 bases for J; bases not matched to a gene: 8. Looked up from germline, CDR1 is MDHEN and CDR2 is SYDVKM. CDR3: CASSPGGTGPVLTF. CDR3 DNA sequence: TGTGCCAGCAGTCCCGGAGGGACAGGGCCCGTCCTGACTTTC. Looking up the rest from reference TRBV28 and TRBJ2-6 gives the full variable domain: DVKVTQSSRYLVKRTGEKVFLECVQDMDHENMFWYRQDPGLGLRLIYFSYDVKMKEKGDIPEGYSVSREKKERFSLILESASTNQTSMYLCASSPGGTGPVLTFGAGSRLTVL.

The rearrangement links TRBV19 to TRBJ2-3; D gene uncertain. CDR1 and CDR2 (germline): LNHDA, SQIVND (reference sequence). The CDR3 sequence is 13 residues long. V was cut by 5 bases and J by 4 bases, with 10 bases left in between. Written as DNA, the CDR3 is TGTGCCAGTAGTCTTGTGTCTTCAGATACGCAGTATTTT. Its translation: CASSLVSSDTQYF.

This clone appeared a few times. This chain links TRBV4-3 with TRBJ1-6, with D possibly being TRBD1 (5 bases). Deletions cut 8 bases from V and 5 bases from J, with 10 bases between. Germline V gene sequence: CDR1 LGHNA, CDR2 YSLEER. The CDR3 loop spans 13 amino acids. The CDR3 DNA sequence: TGCGCCAGCGCCGGGGGGAATAATTCACCCCTCCACTTT. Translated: CASAGGNNSPLHF.

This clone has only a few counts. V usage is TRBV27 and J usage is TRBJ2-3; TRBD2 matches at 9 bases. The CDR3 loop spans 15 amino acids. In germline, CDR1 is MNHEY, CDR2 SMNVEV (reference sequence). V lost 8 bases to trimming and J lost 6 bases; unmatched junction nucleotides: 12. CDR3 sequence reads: CASDLAGPPRDTQYF. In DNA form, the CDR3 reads TGTGCCAGCGATCTAGCGGGGCCCCCACGTGATACGCAGTATTTT.

CDR3 coding DNA: TGCGCCAGCAGCCAAGTCGTCCAGGAAGCCAAAAACATTCAGTACTTC. Its protein product is CASSQVVQEAKNIQYF. The J gene is TRBJ2-4, the V gene TRBV4-1, with unresolved D. Germline CDR1 and CDR2: MGHRA and YSYEKL. The V gene lost 1 base and the J gene lost 0 bases, with 10 bases spanning the gap. This CDR3 has 16 amino acids.

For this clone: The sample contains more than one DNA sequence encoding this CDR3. The CDR3 DNA follows: TGTGCCAGTAGTATGAGACAGGGGGCAGTCGGGGAGCTGTTTTTT. Amino acids: CASSMRQGAVGELFF. This chain joins TRBV19 and TRBJ2-2; 10 nucleotides agree with TRBD1. V gave up 3 bases and J gave up 7 bases; unmatched junction bases: 5. This CDR3 spans 15 amino acids. The germline V gene has CDR1 LNHDA and CDR2 SQIVND (reference sequence).

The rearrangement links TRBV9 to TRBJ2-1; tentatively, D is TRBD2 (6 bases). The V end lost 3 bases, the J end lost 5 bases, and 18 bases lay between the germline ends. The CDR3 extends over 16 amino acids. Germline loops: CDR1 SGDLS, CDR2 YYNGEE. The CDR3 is CASSALGLIVDNEQFF. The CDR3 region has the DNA TGTGCCAGCAGCGCTTTGGGACTCATTGTCGACAATGAGCAGTTCTTC.

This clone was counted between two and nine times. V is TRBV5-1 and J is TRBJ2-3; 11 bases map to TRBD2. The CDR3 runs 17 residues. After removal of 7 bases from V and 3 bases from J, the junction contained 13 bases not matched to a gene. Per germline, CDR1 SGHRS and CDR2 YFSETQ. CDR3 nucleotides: TGCGCCAGCCTTGGGCGTAGTCGACTAGCGGGAACAGATACGCAGTATTTT. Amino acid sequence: CASLGRSRLAGTDTQYF. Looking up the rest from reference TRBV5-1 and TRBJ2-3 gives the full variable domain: KAGVTQTPRYLIKTRGQQVTLSCSPISGHRSVSWYQQTPGQGLQFLFEYFSETQRNKGNFPGRFSGRQFSNSRSEMNVSTLELGDSALYLCASLGRSRLAGTDTQYFGPGTRLTVL.

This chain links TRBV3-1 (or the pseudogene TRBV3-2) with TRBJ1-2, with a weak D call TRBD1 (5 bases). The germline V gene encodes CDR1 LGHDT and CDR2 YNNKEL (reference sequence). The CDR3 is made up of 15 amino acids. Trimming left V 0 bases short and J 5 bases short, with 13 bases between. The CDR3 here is CASSQDRGGIYGYTF. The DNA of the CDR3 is TGTGCCAGCAGCCAAGATCGTGGGGGGATTTATGGCTACACCTTC.

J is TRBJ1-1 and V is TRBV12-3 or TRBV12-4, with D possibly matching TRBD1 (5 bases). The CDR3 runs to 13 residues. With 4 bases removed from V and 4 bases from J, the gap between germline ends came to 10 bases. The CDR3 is CASSSVRGTEAFF. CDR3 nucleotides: TGTGCCAGCAGTTCAGTTAGGGGCACTGAAGCTTTCTTT.

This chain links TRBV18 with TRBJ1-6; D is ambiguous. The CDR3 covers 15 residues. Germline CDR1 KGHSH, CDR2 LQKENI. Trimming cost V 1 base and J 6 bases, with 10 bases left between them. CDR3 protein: CASSPQESPNSPLHF. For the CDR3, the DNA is TGTGCCAGCTCACCACAGGAGAGCCCTAATTCACCCCTCCACTTT.

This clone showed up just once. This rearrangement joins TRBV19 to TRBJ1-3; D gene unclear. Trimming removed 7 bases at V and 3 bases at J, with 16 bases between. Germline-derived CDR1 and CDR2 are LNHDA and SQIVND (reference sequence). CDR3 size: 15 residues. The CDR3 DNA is TGTGCCAGTACCGGTTGGTCGAGGTTTGGAAACACCATATATTTT. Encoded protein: CASTGWSRFGNTIYF.

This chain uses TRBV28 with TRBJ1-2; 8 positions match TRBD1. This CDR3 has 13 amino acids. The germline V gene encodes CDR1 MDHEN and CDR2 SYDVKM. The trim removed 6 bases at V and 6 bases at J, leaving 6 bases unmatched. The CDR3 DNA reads TGTGCCAGCAGCACCCGGACAGGGAATGGCTACACCTTC. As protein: CASSTRTGNGYTF.

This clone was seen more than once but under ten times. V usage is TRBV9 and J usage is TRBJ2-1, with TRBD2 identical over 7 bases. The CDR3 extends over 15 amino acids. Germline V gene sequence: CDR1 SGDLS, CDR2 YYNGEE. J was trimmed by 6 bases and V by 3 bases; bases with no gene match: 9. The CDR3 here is CASSDLRGGGNEQFF. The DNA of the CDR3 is TGTGCCAGCAGCGACCTTCGGGGCGGGGGCAATGAGCAGTTCTTC.

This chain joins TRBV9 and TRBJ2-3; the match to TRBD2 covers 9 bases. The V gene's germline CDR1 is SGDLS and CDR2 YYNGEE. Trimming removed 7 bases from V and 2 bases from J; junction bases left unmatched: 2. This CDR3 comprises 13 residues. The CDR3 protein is CASERGDTDTQYF. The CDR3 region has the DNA TGTGCCAGCGAGCGGGGGGACACAGATACGCAGTATTTT.

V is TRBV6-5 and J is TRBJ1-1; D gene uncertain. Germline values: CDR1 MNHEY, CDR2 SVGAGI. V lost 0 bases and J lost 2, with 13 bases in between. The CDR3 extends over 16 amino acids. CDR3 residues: CASSYSRWQANTEAFF. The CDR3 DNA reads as TGTGCCAGCAGTTACTCCCGGTGGCAGGCTAACACTGAAGCTTTCTTT.

The CDR3 sequence: CASSQPGLAAHEQFF. The CDR3 DNA reads as TGTGCCAGCAGTCAACCGGGACTAGCGGCCCATGAGCAGTTCTTC. This chain uses TRBV27 with TRBJ2-1, with 11 positions matching TRBD2. Per the germline V gene, CDR1 is MNHEY and CDR2 is SMNVEV (reference sequence). With V trimmed by 5 bases and J by 8 bases, 8 bases remained unmatched. CDR3 length: 15 residues.

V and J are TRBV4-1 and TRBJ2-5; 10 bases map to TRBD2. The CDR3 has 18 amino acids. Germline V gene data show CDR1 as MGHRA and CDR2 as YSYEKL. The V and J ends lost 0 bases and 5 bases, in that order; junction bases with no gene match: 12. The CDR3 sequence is CASSQEGGLAYLRETQYF. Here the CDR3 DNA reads TGCGCCAGCAGCCAAGAGGGGGGACTAGCGTACCTCCGGGAGACCCAGTACTTC.

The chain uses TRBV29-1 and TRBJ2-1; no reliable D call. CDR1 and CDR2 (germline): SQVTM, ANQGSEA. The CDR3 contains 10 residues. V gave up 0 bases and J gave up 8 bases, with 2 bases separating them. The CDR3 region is CSVEDYEQFF. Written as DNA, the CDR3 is TGCAGCGTTGAAGACTATGAGCAGTTCTTC.

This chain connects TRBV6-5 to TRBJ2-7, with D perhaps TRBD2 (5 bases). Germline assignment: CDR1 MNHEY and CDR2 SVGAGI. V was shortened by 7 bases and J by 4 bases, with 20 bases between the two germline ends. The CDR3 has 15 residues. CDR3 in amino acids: CASKPWRAALYEQYF. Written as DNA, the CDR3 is TGTGCCAGCAAACCTTGGCGGGCAGCCCTATACGAGCAGTACTTC.

The CDR3 loop reads CATSDPTSGPTDTQYF. The CDR3 DNA reads as TGTGCCACCAGTGACCCCACTAGCGGACCCACCGATACGCAGTATTTT. The chain combines TRBV24-1 with TRBJ2-3; TRBD2 matches at 8 bases. V lost 4 bases and J lost 6; bases outside the gene matches: 11. Per germline, CDR1 KGHDR and CDR2 SFDVKD. The CDR3 spans 16 residues.